This TCR beta chain was identified in a study of cytomegalovirus exposure and HLA in healthy donors. Comments on this clone: Its antigen is as yet unknown.

Germline V gene lookup returns CDR1 MNHNS and CDR2 SASEGT. The CDR3 spans 15 residues. V was trimmed by 3 bases and J by 5 bases, leaving 16 bases between them. This PCR relied on a set of 60 Vbeta primers and 13 Jbeta primers. Profiling relied on immunoSEQ multiplex PCR, and the TCRdb table lists in-frame clones only, not all of them. Among a few hundred thousand clones, around nine tenths were seen once, and the ten largest hold more than 2%. Findings and caveats of the study: An analysis done earlier found most TCR beta V segments productive about 87% or about 30% of the time. Later analysis identified 16,951 TCR beta sequences associated with HLA alleles, using a false discovery rate threshold of 0.05. According to a later analysis, donors in an Asian-associated ancestry cluster reportedly had fewer N-insertions than the approximately 670-donor mean.

The sample taken for sequencing was PBMCs. This TCR derives from a young woman in good health and CMV-seronegative. The gene calls are TRBV6-1 and TRBJ2-5, with D possibly being TRBD1 (6 bases). The DNA of the CDR3 is TGTGCCAGCAGTGATGAAAGGGGGTGGCGGGAGACCCAGTACTTC. This encodes CASSDERGWRETQYF.